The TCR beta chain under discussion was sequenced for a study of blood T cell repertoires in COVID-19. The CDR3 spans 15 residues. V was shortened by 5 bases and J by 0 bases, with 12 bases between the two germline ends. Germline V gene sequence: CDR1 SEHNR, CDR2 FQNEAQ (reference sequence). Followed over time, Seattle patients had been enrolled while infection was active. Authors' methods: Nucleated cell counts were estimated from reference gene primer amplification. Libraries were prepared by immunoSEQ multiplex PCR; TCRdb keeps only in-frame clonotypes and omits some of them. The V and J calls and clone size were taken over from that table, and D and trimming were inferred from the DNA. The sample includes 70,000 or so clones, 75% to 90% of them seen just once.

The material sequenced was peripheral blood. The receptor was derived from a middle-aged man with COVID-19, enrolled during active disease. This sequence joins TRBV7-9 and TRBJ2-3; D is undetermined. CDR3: CASSPGRISTDTQYF. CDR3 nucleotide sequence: TGTGCCAGCAGCCCAGGAAGGATCAGCACAGATACGCAGTATTTT.